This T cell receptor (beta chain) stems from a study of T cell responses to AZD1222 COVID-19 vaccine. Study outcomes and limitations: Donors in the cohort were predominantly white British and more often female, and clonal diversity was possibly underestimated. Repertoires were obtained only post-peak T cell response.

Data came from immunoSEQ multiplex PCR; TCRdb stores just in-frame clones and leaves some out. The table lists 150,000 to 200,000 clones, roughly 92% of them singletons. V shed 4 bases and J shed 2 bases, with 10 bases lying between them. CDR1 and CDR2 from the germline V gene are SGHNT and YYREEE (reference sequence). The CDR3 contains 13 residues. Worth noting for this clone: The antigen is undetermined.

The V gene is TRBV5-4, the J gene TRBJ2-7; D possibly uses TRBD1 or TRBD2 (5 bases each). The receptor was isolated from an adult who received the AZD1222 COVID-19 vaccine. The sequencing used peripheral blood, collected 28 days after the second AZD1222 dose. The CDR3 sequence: CASSPGAPYEQYF. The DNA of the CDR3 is TGTGCCAGCAGCCCCGGGGCCCCCTACGAGCAGTACTTC.